Sequencing of this T cell receptor (beta chain) was carried out in a study of T-cell memory formation after mild COVID-19. About the study: Largely, the TCR clusters proved donor specific. Whole-study findings and limits: Clones contracting day 15 to 85 were balanced CD4/CD8; later expanders leaned CD4+. Memory from before infection featured some responding clones, which suggests cross-reactive memory joined. CD8+ contracting clones occupied EMRA, while CD4+ ones occupied mainly CM and EM.

One entry per CDR3 protein results from TCRdb running MiXCR on the 5' RACE reads. Of roughly 400,000 distinct CDR3 sequences in the sample, roughly 17% were seen once. The V and J ends lost 5 bases and 0 bases, in that order; junction bases with no gene match: 8. Per germline, CDR1 SGHNT and CDR2 YYREEE (reference sequence). This CDR3 has 17 amino acids. As concerns this clonotype: Its specificity is unknown.

Sequenced sample: PBMCs or a T cell subset sorted from them (not recorded which). This rearrangement joins TRBV5-4 to TRBJ2-6, with 7 bases matching TRBD2. The TCR originated in a man aged 18 to 35 who had mild COVID-19 (a few samples of this study predate the infection). Cell type and time point are not known. The CDR3 bases are TGTGCCAGCAGGGTGCCTAGCGGCGTCTCTGGGGCCAACGTCCTGACTTTC. This codes for CASRVPSGVSGANVLTF. Combining the CDR3 with reference TRBV5-4 and TRBJ2-6 gives the whole variable domain ETGVTQSPTHLIKTRGQQVTLRCSSQSGHNTVSWYQQALGQGPQFIFQYYREEENGRGNFPPRFSGLQFPNYSSELNVNALELDDSALYLCASRVPSGVSGANVLTFGAGSRLTVL.